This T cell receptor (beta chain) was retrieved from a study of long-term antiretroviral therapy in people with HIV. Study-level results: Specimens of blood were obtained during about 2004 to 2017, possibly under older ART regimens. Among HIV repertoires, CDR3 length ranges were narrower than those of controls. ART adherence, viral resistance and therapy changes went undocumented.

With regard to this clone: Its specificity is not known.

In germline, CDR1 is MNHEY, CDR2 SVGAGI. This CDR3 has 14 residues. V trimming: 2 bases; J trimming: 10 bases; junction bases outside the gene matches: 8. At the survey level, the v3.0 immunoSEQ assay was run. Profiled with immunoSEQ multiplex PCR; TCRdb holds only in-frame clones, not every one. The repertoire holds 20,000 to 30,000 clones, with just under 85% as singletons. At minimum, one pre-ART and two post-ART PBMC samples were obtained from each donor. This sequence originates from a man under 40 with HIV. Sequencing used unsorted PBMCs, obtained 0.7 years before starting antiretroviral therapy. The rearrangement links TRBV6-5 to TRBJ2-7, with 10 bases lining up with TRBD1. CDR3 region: CASSYGTGAPRQYF. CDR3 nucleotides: TGTGCCAGCAGTTACGGGACAGGGGCCCCCCGACAGTACTTC.